Listed below are T cell receptor beta chains from one sample, sequenced in a study of blood T cells in healthy people across ages. From the 5' RACE reads, TCRdb called clonotypes with MiXCR, one entry per CDR3 protein. The data show fewer than 2 million distinct CDR3 sequences, with approximately 39% seen just once and 23% held by the top ten. Sequenced sample: blood. These receptors all stem from a human donor in good health. Each CDR3 is given with its conserved first and last residue. The D gene is left open where the match is weak. Not all rows give a size; the values are once, few, many and, for expanded clones, a class.

D gene	V gene	J gene	clone size	CDR3 protein	CDR3 DNA
TRBD1	TRBV29-1	TRBJ1-2	NA	CSVEAGGFGYTF	TGCAGCGTTGAGGCAGGGGGCTTTGGCTACACCTTC
NA	TRBV4-3	TRBJ2-1	once	CASSQDRATDEQFF	TGCGCCAGCAGCCAAGATCGGGCTACAGATGAGCAGTTCTTC
TRBD2	TRBV20-1	TRBJ2-1	few	CSARDQAGGDNEQFF	TGCAGTGCTAGAGATCAGGCGGGGGGAGACAATGAGCAGTTCTTC
TRBD2	TRBV4-1	TRBJ2-1	NA	CASSQETSGGGPDEQFF	TGCGCCAGCAGCCAAGAGACGAGCGGGGGCGGCCCTGATGAGCAGTTCTTC
NA	TRBV6-5	TRBJ1-5	NA	CASRPDTYLNQPQHF	TGTGCCAGCAGGCCCGACACTTATCTCAATCAGCCCCAGCATTTT
TRBD1	TRBV20-1	TRBJ1-5	NA	CSARPNRGRNNQPQHF	TGCAGTGCTAGACCAAACAGGGGCAGAAACAATCAGCCCCAGCATTTT
NA	TRBV12-3/TRBV12-4	TRBJ1-2	NA	CASSSPDGNYGDTF	TGTGCCAGCAGTTCCCCGGACGGAAACTATGGCGACACCTTC
TRBD1	TRBV12-3/TRBV12-4	TRBJ2-1	NA	CASSLSGTDEFF	TGTGCCAGCAGTTTATCCGGGACAGACGAGTTCTTC
TRBD2	TRBV4-3	TRBJ2-5	many	CASSQERAGVQETQYF	TGCGCCAGCAGCCAAGAAAGAGCGGGGGTCCAAGAGACCCAGTACTTC
NA	TRBV7-2	TRBJ2-7	few	CASSSQLGGRMFYEQYF	TGTGCCAGCAGCTCCCAGTTGGGCGGGCGCATGTTCTACGAGCAGTACTTC
TRBD1	TRBV20-1	TRBJ1-1	few	CSSRQGNTEAFF	TGCAGTTCGCGACAGGGGAACACTGAAGCTTTCTTT
NA	TRBV7-6	TRBJ2-5	few	CASSLEFMGTQYF	TGTGCCAGCAGCTTAGAATTTATGGGGACCCAGTACTTC
TRBD1	TRBV7-2	TRBJ2-7	few	CASSLVQGAGYEQYF	TGTGCCAGCAGCTTAGTACAGGGGGCAGGGTACGAGCAGTACTTC
NA	TRBV12-3/TRBV12-4	TRBJ2-7	few	CASRSPVSPEQYF	TGTGCCAGCAGATCCCCTGTCTCCCCCGAGCAGTACTTC
NA	TRBV7-2	TRBJ2-2	NA	CASSLVSSKLFF	TGTGCCAGCAGCTTAGTGAGCAGTAAGCTGTTTTTT
TRBD1	TRBV28	TRBJ1-2	few	CASSLGGQGTRIEGYTF	TGTGCCAGCAGTTTGGGAGGACAGGGAACCCGTATTGAGGGCTACACCTTC
NA	TRBV6-2/TRBV6-3	TRBJ2-1	few	CASSYRPSRNELFF	TGTGCCAGCAGTTATAGACCTTCGAGGAACGAGCTGTTCTTC
NA	TRBV9	TRBJ2-4	NA	CASSVESEWDIQYF	TGTGCCAGCAGCGTAGAAAGTGAGTGGGACATTCAGTACTTC